This T cell receptor (beta chain) originates from a study of T cells expressing NK-cell markers. Broader study findings: About 1.0-8% of CD8+ T cells in about six donors belonged to dominant NKG2C+ clonotypes. The CD3+CD56-NKG2C+ fraction of several donors was also led by these clonotypes.

Points on this clonotype: Its cognate antigen is unknown.

Making the TCR beta cDNA relied on 5'RACE template switching with UMIs. TCRdb reworked the 5' RACE reads into one entry per CDR3 protein, no DNA. The sample is made up of under 600,000 distinct CDR3 sequences, and the top ten hold roughly 1.4% of it. CDR1 and CDR2 (germline): WSHSY, SAAADI. The CDR3 loop spans 15 amino acids. The TCR originated in a woman aged 50 to 60 in good health. The chain combines TRBV10-2 with TRBJ2-1; TCRdb indicates TRBD1, and absent DNA this call remains unverified. Sequencing input: blood T cells: a sorted CD56 or NKG2C T cell subset, CD4+ or CD8+ T cells, or bulk PBMC T cells (not recorded which). CDR3 protein: CAVEPRESSYNEQFF.